These T cell receptor beta chains were read from a single sample in a study of response to subunit inactivated influenza vaccine. TCRdb itself ran the RT-PCR reads through MiXCR, one entry per CDR3 protein. This sample yields approximately 700,000 distinct CDR3 sequences, of which approximately 15% are seen a single time; roughly 6.4% belongs to the top ten. The sample was PBMCs from blood, taken 14 to 15 days before vaccination. Receptors were obtained from a man aged 50 or older who received an inactivated influenza vaccine. The CDR3 runs from the conserved cysteine through the conserved F or W. D genes are given only for firm matches. Expanded clones are given a class, and other clones once, few, many or no size at all.

TGTGCCGTGACATCTCCCTACGAGCAGTACTTC | CAVTSPYEQYF | - | TRBV6-2/TRBV6-3 | once | TRBJ2-7
TGTGCCAGCAGCGTATCCAGCGGGAGAAATTCCTACGAGCAGTACTTC | CASSVSSGRNSYEQYF | TRBD2 | TRBV9 | - | TRBJ2-7
TGTGCCAGCAGTCGACAGGGTTATGGGGAGCTGTTTTTT | CASSRQGYGELFF | TRBD1 | TRBV5-6 | - | TRBJ2-2
TGTGCCAGCAGCTTAGCACAGGGTGGTGGGGCCAACGTCCTGACTTTC | CASSLAQGGGANVLTF | - | TRBV7-8 | few | TRBJ2-6
TGCGCCAGCAGCTTGGGAAGAGCTGCCACAGATACGCAGTATTTT | CASSLGRAATDTQYF | - | TRBV5-1 | - | TRBJ2-3
TGTGCCAGCAGCTTTAGGGGGGCCCACACAGATACGCAGTATTTT | CASSFRGAHTDTQYF | - | TRBV5-5 | few | TRBJ2-3
TGCAGTGCTAGCGACTCGACATTGCAGTTCTTC | CSASDSTLQFF | - | TRBV20-1 | - | TRBJ2-1
TGTGCCAGCAGTTTTTCTCCCGGGGGGCTGATCTATGGCTACACCTTC | CASSFSPGGLIYGYTF | - | TRBV12-3/TRBV12-4 | many | TRBJ1-2
TGTGCCAGCAGCGGCCAGAAGGTTCCCTACGAGCAGTACTTC | CASSGQKVPYEQYF | - | TRBV7-9 | few | TRBJ2-7
TGTGCCTGGAGTGCAGATGAGATAAGAAATGCTCAAGAGACCCAGTACTTC | CAWSADEIRNAQETQYF | - | TRBV30 | - | TRBJ2-5
TGCGCCAGCAGCACAAAGACAGGAACCTACGAGCAGTACTTC | CASSTKTGTYEQYF | - | TRBV5-1 | - | TRBJ2-7
TGTGCCAGCAGTTGGGCGCTAGCGGGAGTCTACAATGAGCAGTTCTTC | CASSWALAGVYNEQFF | TRBD2 | TRBV6-2/TRBV6-3 | few | TRBJ2-1
TGTGCCAGCAGCCTCTTAGCGGGGGTCTCCTACGAGCAGTACTTC | CASSLLAGVSYEQYF | TRBD2 | TRBV3-1 | many | TRBJ2-7
TGCGCCAGCAGCTTGCCGGACGTAACCTACGAGCAGTACTTC | CASSLPDVTYEQYF | - | TRBV5-1 | once | TRBJ2-7
TGTGCCAGCAGCCCCCAGGACAGGGGGGGCTACACCTTC | CASSPQDRGGYTF | TRBD1 | TRBV7-2 | - | TRBJ1-2
TGTGCCAGCTGGGGGGTACAGAACCTCACAAGGGCCTACGAGCAGTACTTC | CASWGVQNLTRAYEQYF | - | TRBV6-2/TRBV6-3 | - | TRBJ2-7
TGTGCCAGCAGCAAAGATGGGACAGGGGATTGGGAAGGCTACACCTTC | CASSKDGTGDWEGYTF | - | TRBV21-1 | many | TRBJ1-2
TGCGCCAGCAGCTCTGAAGCGGGGGGGCAAACGCAGTATTTT | CASSSEAGGQTQYF | TRBD2 | TRBV5-1 | many | TRBJ2-3
TGTGCCAGCAGTCCACGGCTCGAAGATACGCAGTATTTT | CASSPRLEDTQYF | - | TRBV6-1 | many | TRBJ2-3
TGTGCCAGCAGCTTAGGTGTAGACTCACCATACTTC | CASSLGVDSPYF | - | TRBV7-9 | - | TRBJ2-7
TGTGCCAGCAGCTTCTGGAGAGCGGGAGCTGGAAACACCATATATTTT | CASSFWRAGAGNTIYF | - | TRBV7-9 | - | TRBJ1-3
TGTGCCAGCAGCCCTAGGCCAGATACGCAGTATTTT | CASSPRPDTQYF | - | TRBV11-2 | - | TRBJ2-3
TGTGCCAGCAGCCCCAAACCTGGCCAGGGTGAAGCTTTCTTT | CASSPKPGQGEAFF | - | TRBV7-9 | few | TRBJ1-1
TGTGCCAGCACCCAGACTACGCAAGAGACCCAGTACTTC | CASTQTTQETQYF | - | TRBV2 | many | TRBJ2-5
TGTGCCAGCAGCTCACCCAGCAGGTCGGACATTCAGTACTTC | CASSSPSRSDIQYF | - | TRBV7-9 | - | TRBJ2-4
TGCGCCAGCAGCCAAGATGAGGGGGGACCTGAAGCTTTCTTT | CASSQDEGGPEAFF | - | TRBV4-3 | many | TRBJ1-1
TGTGCCAGCAGCTTTGTATCTAGCGGGATCAACAATGAGCAGTTCTTC | CASSFVSSGINNEQFF | TRBD2 | TRBV7-8 | - | TRBJ2-1
TGTGCCAGCAGCAAGACTAGCGGGGGGCCGGGGCAAGAGACCCAGTACTTC | CASSKTSGGPGQETQYF | TRBD2 | TRBV7-8 | few | TRBJ2-5
TGTGCCAGCAGCTTAGCGCAGTTAGCGGGGGGGCATGAGCAGTTCTTC | CASSLAQLAGGHEQFF | TRBD2 | TRBV11-1 | - | TRBJ2-1
TGTGCCAGCAGCGCGGGGGGTGGAGTCGGCTACACCTTC | CASSAGGGVGYTF | - | TRBV9 | few | TRBJ1-2